These 9 T cell receptor beta chains were sequenced from one sample in a study of blood T cell repertoires in COVID-19. Generated by immunoSEQ multiplex PCR, the TCRdb table keeps only in-frame clones and is missing some. This table has 100,000 to 150,000 clones, around four fifths appearing once. The source material was peripheral blood. The source of these receptors is a man of 80 years or more with active or convalescent COVID-19.

The DNA for the CDR3 is TGTGCCAGCAGCGCCGGTTCAGGTCCTGAAAAACTGTTTTTT. This codes for CASSAGSGPEKLFF. The gene calls are TRBV2 and TRBJ1-4, with D unresolved. Germline lookup yields CDR1 SNHLY and CDR2 FYNNEI. The CDR3 is 14 residues long. V was cut by 6 bases and J by 7 bases, with 15 bases left in between.

The rearrangement joins TRBV7-2 to TRBJ1-6; D might be TRBD1 (5 bases). Germline CDR1 is SGHTA and CDR2 is FQGNSA. The CDR3 contains 16 residues. Trimming shortened V by 3 bases and J by 5 bases, and 14 bases separated the two germline ends. CDR3 bases: TGTGCCAGCAGCTTGGGGCCTTCGCGGAATAATTCACCCCTCCACTTT. Translation gives CASSLGPSRNNSPLHF.

The V and J genes are TRBV6-1 and TRBJ1-5; 7 positions match TRBD1. V was pared by 1 base and J by 7 bases, with 4 bases of the junction left unmatched. In germline, CDR1 is MNHNS, CDR2 SASEGT. This CDR3 has 14 amino acids. The CDR3 reads CASSEGQGWQPQHF. CDR3 coding DNA: TGTGCCAGCAGTGAAGGACAGGGTTGGCAGCCCCAGCATTTT.

The rearrangement links TRBV7-9 to TRBJ1-5; D uncertain. The CDR3 consists of 13 residues. The V and J ends lost 5 bases and 5 bases respectively, with 10 bases between them. Germline loops: CDR1 SEHNR, CDR2 FQNEAQ (reference sequence). This CDR3 is CASSPGLYQPQHF. CDR3 DNA sequence: TGTGCCAGCAGCCCAGGACTCTATCAGCCCCAGCATTTT.

The chain recombines TRBV27 with TRBJ1-5, with TRBD1 matching over 7 bases. The CDR3 length is 17 residues. V trimming: 4 bases; J trimming: 0 bases; junction bases outside the gene matches: 9. Germline V gene lookup returns CDR1 MNHEY and CDR2 SMNVEV (reference sequence). CDR3: CASSSRDSFFSNQPQHF. The CDR3 DNA reads TGTGCCAGCAGTTCCCGGGACAGCTTTTTTAGCAATCAGCCCCAGCATTTT.

The V call is TRBV9, the J call TRBJ2-3; TRBD2 is a possible D gene (7 bases). CDR3 length: 16 amino acids. Trimming pared 4 bases from V and 1 base from J, leaving 16 bases between. Germline CDR1 SGDLS, CDR2 YYNGEE. The CDR3 loop is CASSPRGGVGTDTQYF. In nucleotides, the CDR3 is TGTGCCAGCAGCCCCCGCGGGGGCGTGGGCACAGATACGCAGTATTTT.

The chain links TRBV3-1 (or the pseudogene TRBV3-2) to TRBJ1-5; D possibly corresponds to TRBD1 (5 bases). The V and J ends lost 11 bases and 0 bases respectively, with 17 bases between them. The CDR3 is made up of 15 amino acids. Germline values: CDR1 LGHDT, CDR2 YNNKEL (reference sequence). The CDR3 DNA follows: TGTGCCGTCATTGTGGGGGACTATAGCAATCAGCCCCAGCATTTT. This gives the protein CAVIVGDYSNQPQHF.

The chain joins TRBV19 to TRBJ1-1; 8 bases fit TRBD1. Germline loops: CDR1 LNHDA, CDR2 SQIVND (reference sequence). After removal of 6 bases from V and 3 bases from J, the junction contained 3 bases not matched to a gene. The CDR3 has 13 residues. The CDR3 loop reads CASSDRGYTEAFF. DNA for the CDR3: TGTGCCAGTAGCGACAGGGGATACACTGAAGCTTTCTTT.

The gene calls are TRBV5-4 and TRBJ2-4, with TRBD2 as a possible D gene (6 bases). This CDR3 has 14 residues. The germline CDR1 and CDR2 sequences are SGHNT and YYREEE (reference sequence). Trimming removed 3 bases at V and 6 bases at J, with 13 bases between. The CDR3, as DNA: TGTGCCAGCAGCTCCGGGGACGGGGGAAACATTCAGTACTTC. Translation: CASSSGDGGNIQYF.